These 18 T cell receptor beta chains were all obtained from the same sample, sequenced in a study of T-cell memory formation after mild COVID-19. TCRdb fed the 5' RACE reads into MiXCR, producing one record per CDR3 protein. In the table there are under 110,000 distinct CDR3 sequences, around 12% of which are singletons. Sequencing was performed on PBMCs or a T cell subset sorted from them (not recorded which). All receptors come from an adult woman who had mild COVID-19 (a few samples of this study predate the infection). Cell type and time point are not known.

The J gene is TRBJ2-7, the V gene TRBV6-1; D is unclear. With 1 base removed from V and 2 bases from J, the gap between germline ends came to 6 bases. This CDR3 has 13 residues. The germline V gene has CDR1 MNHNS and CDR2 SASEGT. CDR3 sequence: CASSEGEAYEQYF. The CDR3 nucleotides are TGTGCCAGCAGTGAAGGGGAAGCCTACGAGCAGTACTTC.

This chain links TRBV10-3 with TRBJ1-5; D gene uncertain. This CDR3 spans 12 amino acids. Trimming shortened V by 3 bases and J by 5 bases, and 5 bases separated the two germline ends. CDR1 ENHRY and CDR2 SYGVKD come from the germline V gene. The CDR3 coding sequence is TGTGCCATCAGTGATTTCGATCAGCCCCAGCATTTT. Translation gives CAISDFDQPQHF.

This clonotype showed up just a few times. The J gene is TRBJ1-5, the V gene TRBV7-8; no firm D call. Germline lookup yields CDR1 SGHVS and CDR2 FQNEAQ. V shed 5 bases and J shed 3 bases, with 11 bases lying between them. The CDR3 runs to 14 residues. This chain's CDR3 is CASSPEGYNQPQHF. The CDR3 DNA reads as TGTGCCAGCAGCCCTGAGGGTTACAATCAGCCCCAGCATTTT.

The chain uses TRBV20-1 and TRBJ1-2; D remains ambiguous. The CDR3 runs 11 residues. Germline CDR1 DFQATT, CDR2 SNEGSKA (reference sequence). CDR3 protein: CGTDDGYGYTF. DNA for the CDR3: TGCGGAACGGATGACGGCTATGGCTACACCTTC.

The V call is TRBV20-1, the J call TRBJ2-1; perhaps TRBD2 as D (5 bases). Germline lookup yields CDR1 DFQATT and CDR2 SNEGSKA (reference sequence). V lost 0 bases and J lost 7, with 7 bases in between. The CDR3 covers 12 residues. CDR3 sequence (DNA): TGCAGTGCTAGAGATCGGGGAAATGAGCAGTTCTTC. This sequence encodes CSARDRGNEQFF.

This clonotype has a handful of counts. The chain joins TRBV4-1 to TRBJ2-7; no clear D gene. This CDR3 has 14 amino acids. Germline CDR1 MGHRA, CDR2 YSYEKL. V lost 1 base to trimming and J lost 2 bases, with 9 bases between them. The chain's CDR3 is CASSQVNRAYEQYF. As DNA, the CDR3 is TGCGCCAGCAGCCAAGTGAACAGAGCCTACGAGCAGTACTTC.

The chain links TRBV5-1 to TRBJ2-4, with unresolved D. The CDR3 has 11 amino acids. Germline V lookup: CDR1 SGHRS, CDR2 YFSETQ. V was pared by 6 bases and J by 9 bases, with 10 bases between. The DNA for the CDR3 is TGCGCCAGCACCCTTGGCGGCATTCAGTACTTC. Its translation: CASTLGGIQYF.

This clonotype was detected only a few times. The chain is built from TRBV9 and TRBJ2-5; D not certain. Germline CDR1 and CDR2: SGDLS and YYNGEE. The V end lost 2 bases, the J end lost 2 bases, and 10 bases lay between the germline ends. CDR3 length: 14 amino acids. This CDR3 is CASSVEQSQETQYF. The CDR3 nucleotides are TGTGCCAGCAGCGTCGAACAGTCTCAAGAGACCCAGTACTTC.

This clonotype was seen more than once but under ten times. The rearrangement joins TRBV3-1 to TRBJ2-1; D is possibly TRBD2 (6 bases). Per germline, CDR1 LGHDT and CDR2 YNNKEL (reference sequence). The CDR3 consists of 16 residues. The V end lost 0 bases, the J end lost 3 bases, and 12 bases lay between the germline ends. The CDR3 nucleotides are TGTGCCAGCAGCCAAGATTTGGGGGACTTCTACAATGAGCAGTTCTTC. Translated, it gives CASSQDLGDFYNEQFF.

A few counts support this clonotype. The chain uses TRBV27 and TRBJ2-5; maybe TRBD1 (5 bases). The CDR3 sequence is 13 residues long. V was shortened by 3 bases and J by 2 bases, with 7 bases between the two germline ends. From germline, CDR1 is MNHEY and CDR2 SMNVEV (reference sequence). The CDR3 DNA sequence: TGTGCCAGCAGTTTTGGGGCACAAGAGACCCAGTACTTC. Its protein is CASSFGAQETQYF.

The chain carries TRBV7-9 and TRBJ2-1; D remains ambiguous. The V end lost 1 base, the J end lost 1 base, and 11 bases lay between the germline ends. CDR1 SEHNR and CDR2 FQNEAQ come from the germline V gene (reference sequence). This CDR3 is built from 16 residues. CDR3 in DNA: TGTGCCAGCAGCTTAGGTATTGGATGGTCCTACAATGAGCAGTTCTTC. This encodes CASSLGIGWSYNEQFF.

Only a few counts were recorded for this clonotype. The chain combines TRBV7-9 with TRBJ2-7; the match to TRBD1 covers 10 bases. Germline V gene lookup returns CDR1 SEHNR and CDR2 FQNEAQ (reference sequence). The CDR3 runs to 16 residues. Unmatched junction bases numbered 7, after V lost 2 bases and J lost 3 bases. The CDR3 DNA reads TGTGCCAGCAGCTTAAACGACAGGGGGCGGTTCTACGAGCAGTACTTC. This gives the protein CASSLNDRGRFYEQYF.

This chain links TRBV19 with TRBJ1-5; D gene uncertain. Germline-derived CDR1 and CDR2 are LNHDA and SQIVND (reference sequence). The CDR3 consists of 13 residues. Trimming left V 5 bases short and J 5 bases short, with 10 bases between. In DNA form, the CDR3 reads TGTGCCAGTAGTGTCGGGTTCGATCAGCCCCAGCATTTT. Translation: CASSVGFDQPQHF.

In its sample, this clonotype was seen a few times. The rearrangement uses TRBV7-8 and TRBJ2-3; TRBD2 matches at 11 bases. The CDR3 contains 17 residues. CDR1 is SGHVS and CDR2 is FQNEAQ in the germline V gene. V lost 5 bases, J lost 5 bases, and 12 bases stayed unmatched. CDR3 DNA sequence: TGTGCCAGCAGCGCCCTCGTCCTAGCGGGGGGCGGAGATACGCAGTATTTT. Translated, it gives CASSALVLAGGGDTQYF.

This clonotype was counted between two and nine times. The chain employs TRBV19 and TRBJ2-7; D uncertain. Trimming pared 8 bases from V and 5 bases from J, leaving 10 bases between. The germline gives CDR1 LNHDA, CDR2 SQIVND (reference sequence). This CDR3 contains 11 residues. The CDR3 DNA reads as TGTGCCAGTCAGACCCATAACGAGCAGTACTTC. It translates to CASQTHNEQYF.

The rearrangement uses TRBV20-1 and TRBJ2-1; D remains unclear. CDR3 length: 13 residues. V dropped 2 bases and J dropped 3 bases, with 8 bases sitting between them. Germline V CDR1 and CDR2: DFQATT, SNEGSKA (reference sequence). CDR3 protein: CSARRTDYNEQFF. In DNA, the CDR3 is TGCAGTGCTAGACGGACGGACTACAATGAGCAGTTCTTC.

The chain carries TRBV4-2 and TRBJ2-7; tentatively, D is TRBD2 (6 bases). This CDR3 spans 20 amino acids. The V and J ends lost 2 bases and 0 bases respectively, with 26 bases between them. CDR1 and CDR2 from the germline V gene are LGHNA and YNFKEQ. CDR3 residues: CASSQIPLLSLAQSSYEQYF. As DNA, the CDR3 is TGTGCCAGCAGCCAAATCCCGCTCCTTTCCCTAGCGCAGAGCTCCTACGAGCAGTACTTC.

Here the CDR3 reads CASSPEGRVGYEQYF. CDR3 bases: TGCGCCAGCAGCCCCGAGGGGCGGGTAGGCTACGAGCAGTACTTC. The V gene is TRBV4-1, the J gene TRBJ2-7; possibly TRBD1 or TRBD2 for D (5 bases each). CDR3 length: 15 residues. The germline V gene encodes CDR1 MGHRA and CDR2 YSYEKL. V lost 4 bases and J lost 3, with 16 bases in between.